Detailed here is one T cell receptor (beta chain). The antigen this receptor binds is unknown. Nothing much larger sits one base from this clone, and base qualities are not available. A case-control design nested within a healthcare worker cohort in London, UK, was used, with weekly nasopharyngeal swab PCR tests and blood sampling performed. Healthcare workers were recruited during the week of the UK lockdown, between 23 and 31 March 2020, and followed weekly for up to roughly 15 weeks. The library relied on 5' RACE. Sequencing instrument: NextSeq 500. In the TCR library protocol, unique molecular identifiers were attached to individual cDNA molecules to correct for PCR bias and sequencing error. Both TCR alpha and beta chains were sequenced, and tight co-correlation was observed between alpha and beta sequence abundances in each sample. The paper's data handling went like this. Decombinator V4 was used to annotate the V gene, J gene and CDR3 of the TCR sequences. Expanded TCRs were defined as changing significantly between any two time points under a Poisson model with p below 0.0001. TCR abundances were normalised to the total number of TCRs sequenced per sample and expressed as counts per million. TRAV1-2 paired with TRAJ12, TRAJ20 or TRAJ33 defined MAIT TCRs, while TRAV10 paired with TRAJ18 defined iNKT TCRs. VDJdb, accessed on 1 November 2021, was searched for TCRs annotated for CMV, EBV and SARS-CoV-2, and TCRs annotated for more than one antigen were excluded. Through fastp at Q25 and MiXCR, TCRdb rebuilt clones from the public reads, retaining in-frame beta chains. Every entry covers one CDR3 protein and lists the most common genes and DNA from its rows. The V and J calls here are based on TCRdb, not the publication. For this sample the table gives roughly 80,000 distinct CDR3 sequences, of which over 9% were detected only once. More than 4.5% of the sample is held by the ten biggest clonotypes.

Reading from cysteine to phenylalanine, the CDR3 counts 16 amino acids. Only the CDR3 portion is preserved as DNA: 48 bases, with reading frame beginning at the first base. Here V drops 6 bases and J drops 7 bases, and the junction holds 17 bases not matched to any gene. The CDR1 and CDR2 encoded by the germline V gene are MNHNS and SASEGT. This sample was taken from a study of early T cells in non-severe SARS-CoV-2 infection (dated by TCRdb to the early 2020s). Describing the broader study: Bulk RNA from unsorted whole blood was used for TCR sequencing, so alpha and beta chains could not be paired. What the authors observed across the whole study: VDJdb matching was skewed toward anti-spike CD8 responses, so virus-specific expansions were likely underestimated and private and CD4 specificities were missed.

The V and J genes are TRBV6-1 and TRBJ2-7; 8 of the junction bases match TRBD2. This clonotype originated in an adult who was a healthcare worker with PCR-confirmed SARS-CoV-2 infection or an uninfected control (not recorded which). Sample: whole blood. CDR3 region: CASSLTRPLAGLEQYF. The sequenced DNA: TGTGCCAGCAGCCTTACTCGTCCGCTAGCGGGCCTAGAGCAGTACTTC.